This TCR beta chain comes out of a study of cytomegalovirus exposure and HLA in healthy donors. Trimming left V 6 bases short and J 4 bases short, with 13 bases between. The CDR3 has 14 amino acids. Germline CDR1 and CDR2: MNHEY and SMNVEV (reference sequence). PCR was performed using 60 Vbeta and 13 Jbeta primers. Only in-frame clones appear in the TCRdb table, and some are missing; sequencing was by immunoSEQ multiplex PCR. The sample records a few hundred thousand clones, 70% to 90% being singletons. The chain is built from TRBV27 and TRBJ1-5; possible D gene TRBD1, 5 bases. The sample comprised PBMCs. The receptor was derived from a woman between 18 and 29 years old in good health and CMV-seronegative. For the CDR3, the DNA is TGTGCCAGCAGCCGGGGGAGGACTAATCAGCCCCAGCATTTT. It specifies CASSRGRTNQPQHF.